Shown below are 15 T cell receptor beta chains from a single sample sequenced in a study of Ad26.COV2.S vaccination and SARS-CoV-2 variants. The data were produced by immunoSEQ multiplex PCR, yet TCRdb's version contains in-frame clones alone and is incomplete. The sample consists of 300,000 to 350,000 clones, just over 85% of them appearing once. Treatment: about 20 received Ad26.COV2.S at low or high dose, single or two shots; 5 received placebo; per-sample allocation not given. The study sampled participants on day 63 after the first vaccine or placebo injection. Source: peripheral blood, taken in a trial of Ad26.COV2.S vaccine versus placebo. Receptors originate from a person between 18 and 60 years old who received the Ad26.COV2.S COVID-19 vaccine or a placebo.

The chain carries TRBV10-3 and TRBJ2-5; D remains unclear. CDR1 ENHRY and CDR2 SYGVKD come from the germline V gene. V lost 10 bases, J lost 4 bases, and 10 bases lay in between. This CDR3 region has 11 residues. CDR3 bases: TGTGCCACCGGGTGGCTAGAGACCCAGTACTTC. This codes for CATGWLETQYF.

The genes are TRBV5-3 and TRBJ2-7; TRBD2 agrees at 13 bases. TRBV5-3 is sorted into the ORF group, with uncertain function. J gave up 5 bases and V 4 bases, and 9 bases lay outside the gene matches. The CDR3 extends over 16 amino acids. CDR3 sequence: CARSPQTSGGFNEQYF. As DNA, the CDR3 is TGTGCCAGAAGCCCCCAGACTAGCGGGGGGTTTAACGAGCAGTACTTC.

The chain has TRBV12-3 or TRBV12-4 and TRBJ1-6; D unresolved. V lost 1 base to trimming and J lost 16 bases, with 11 bases between them. The CDR3 length is 12 residues. This chain's CDR3 is CASSLEAARLHF. The CDR3 DNA is TGTGCCAGCAGTTTAGAGGCTGCCCGTCTCCACTTT.

This chain joins TRBV7-9 and TRBJ2-3; 7 bases fit TRBD2. V was clipped by 5 bases and J by 10 bases; unmatched bases: 9. There are 13 residues in the CDR3. Germline CDR1 and CDR2: SEHNR and FQNEAQ (reference sequence). This chain's CDR3 is CASSPLTGGSQYF. CDR3 nucleotide sequence: TGTGCCAGCAGCCCCCTTACGGGGGGATCGCAGTATTTT.

The rearrangement uses TRBV5-8 and TRBJ1-2, with 8 nucleotides matching TRBD1. The CDR3 sequence is 15 residues long. Trimming at V came to 4 bases and at J to 2 bases, leaving 7 bases not matched to a gene. Germline V gene data show CDR1 as SGHTS and CDR2 as YDEGEE. CDR3 sequence reads: CASSKSGTGNYGYTF. In DNA, the CDR3 is TGTGCCAGCAGCAAATCCGGGACAGGAAACTATGGCTACACCTTC.

The CDR3 DNA sequence: TGTGCCACCAGTGATTCGGTGATACAGGGTTCGGGCTACACCTTC. This gives the protein CATSDSVIQGSGYTF. This chain links TRBV24-1 with TRBJ1-2, with D possibly being TRBD1 (6 bases). Trimming pared 2 bases from V and 8 bases from J, leaving 17 bases between. CDR1 is KGHDR, CDR2 SFDVKD, per germline. The CDR3 has 15 residues.

The chain recombines TRBV6-5 with TRBJ2-1; D gene uncertain. Deletions cut 0 bases from V and 5 bases from J, with 8 bases between. This CDR3 spans 14 amino acids. The germline CDR1 and CDR2 sequences are MNHEY and SVGAGI. The CDR3 region is CASSYSPANNEQFF. In DNA, the CDR3 is TGTGCCAGCAGTTACTCCCCAGCAAACAATGAGCAGTTCTTC.

The J gene is TRBJ2-2, the V gene TRBV12-5; 9 bases align to TRBD1. Germline lookup yields CDR1 LGHNT and CDR2 FRNRAP. Trimming removed 1 base from V and 5 bases from J; junction bases left unmatched: 5. The CDR3 contains 16 residues. The DNA for the CDR3 is TGTGCTAGTGGTTTGGCAGGGACAGGGCGAACCGGGGAGCTGTTTTTT. Residues: CASGLAGTGRTGELFF.

This clone was recorded only once. The chain employs TRBV20-1 and TRBJ1-4; the D is unclear. Germline loops: CDR1 DFQATT, CDR2 SNEGSKA (reference sequence). The V gene lost 3 bases and the J gene lost 14 bases, with 7 bases spanning the gap. The CDR3 is 9 residues long. This chain's CDR3 is CSASPLLFF. CDR3 coding DNA: TGCAGTGCTAGCCCCTTGCTGTTTTTT.

The V call is TRBV30, the J call TRBJ1-3; D not resolved. This CDR3 region has 16 residues. V was trimmed by 2 bases and J by 0 bases, leaving 14 bases between them. Germline-derived CDR1 and CDR2 are GTSNPN and SVGIG (reference sequence). CDR3 sequence: CAWSPGLVVSGNTIYF. The CDR3 DNA sequence: TGTGCCTGGAGTCCCGGTCTGGTTGTCTCTGGAAACACCATATATTTT. Full variable domain (outside the CDR3, taken from reference TRBV30 and TRBJ1-3): SQTIHQWPATLVQPVGSPLSLECTVEGTSNPNLYWYRQAAGRGLQLLFYSVGIGQISSEVPQNLSASRPQDRQFILSSKKLLLSDSGFYLCAWSPGLVVSGNTIYFGEGSWLTVV.

This clone has just one count. The V call is TRBV18, the J call TRBJ1-4; D is uncertain. V was cut by 2 bases and J by 2 bases, with 6 bases left in between. Germline CDR1 reads KGHSH; CDR2 reads LQKENI. This CDR3 region has 14 residues. The CDR3 DNA reads TGTGCCAGCTCACCAGGGCTGACTAATGAAAAACTGTTTTTT. It codes for CASSPGLTNEKLFF.

This rearrangement joins TRBV5-1 to TRBJ2-6; D ambiguous. Germline CDR1 and CDR2: SGHRS and YFSETQ. V was trimmed by 0 bases and J by 0 bases, leaving 10 bases between them. The length of the CDR3 is 17 residues. In nucleotides, the CDR3 is TGCGCCAGCAGCTTGGATGTCAGTAGCTCTGGGGCCAACGTCCTGACTTTC. It codes for CASSLDVSSSGANVLTF.

This sequence joins TRBV30 and TRBJ1-1; D possibly corresponds to TRBD1 (6 bases). V lost 4 bases to trimming and J lost 5 bases, with 20 bases between them. Germline V lookup: CDR1 GTSNPN, CDR2 SVGIG (reference sequence). The CDR3 is 15 amino acids. CDR3 loop: CAWTGSFWRGTEAFF. The CDR3, as DNA: TGTGCCTGGACGGGTAGTTTTTGGAGGGGGACTGAAGCTTTCTTT.

This chain connects TRBV6-5 to TRBJ2-2; D possibly corresponds to TRBD1 (5 bases). Germline values: CDR1 MNHEY, CDR2 SVGAGI. Trimming removed 8 bases from V and 6 bases from J, with 10 bases in between. CDR3 size: 12 residues. For the CDR3, the DNA is TGTGCCAGCGAAGGGGTGGCCGGGGAGCTGTTTTTT. This gives the protein CASEGVAGELFF.

This clone was counted a single time. CDR3 nucleotides: TGCGCCAGCAGCTTGACGAGCACCGGGGAGCTGTTTTTT. Its translation: CASSLTSTGELFF. V is TRBV5-1 and J is TRBJ2-2; D gene unclear. This CDR3 contains 13 residues. Germline V lookup: CDR1 SGHRS, CDR2 YFSETQ. V was shortened by 1 base and J by 4 bases, with 5 bases between the two germline ends. The full variable domain, completed using reference TRBV5-1 and TRBJ2-2, is KAGVTQTPRYLIKTRGQQVTLSCSPISGHRSVSWYQQTPGQGLQFLFEYFSETQRNKGNFPGRFSGRQFSNSRSEMNVSTLELGDSALYLCASSLTSTGELFFGEGSRLTVL.